A selection of T cell receptor beta chains follows, all from one sample in a study of blood T cells in healthy people across ages. One entry per CDR3 protein results from TCRdb running MiXCR on the 5' RACE reads. The sample lists some 790,000 distinct CDR3 sequences, more than 25% occurring once. The sequencing sample was made of blood. The receptors were sampled from an elderly woman in good health. Both conserved end residues are part of each CDR3. Each record gives: clone size, J gene, V gene, D gene, CDR3 DNA, CDR3 protein. D genes are given only for firm matches. Expanded clones are given a class, and other clones once, few, many or no size at all.

clone_size: once; j_call: TRBJ2-7; v_call: TRBV6-1; d_call: -; cdr3_nt: TGTGCCAGCAGTGAATGGGGACGGAGCCCCTACGAGCAGTACTTC; cdr3_aa: CASSEWGRSPYEQYF
clone_size: many; j_call: TRBJ1-2; v_call: TRBV4-3; d_call: -; cdr3_nt: TGCGCCAGCAGCCAAGATCAGTATGTGGGCTACACCTTC; cdr3_aa: CASSQDQYVGYTF
clone_size: -; j_call: TRBJ1-2; v_call: TRBV20-1; d_call: -; cdr3_nt: TGCAGTGCTGGAACTTTGCAGCGGGGAGGAGGCGAAGGCTTCACCTTC; cdr3_aa: CSAGTLQRGGGEGFTF
clone_size: many; j_call: TRBJ2-7; v_call: TRBV28; d_call: TRBD2; cdr3_nt: TGTGCCAGCAGTTTACCCGGGGGGGTGGCCTACGAGCAGTACTTC; cdr3_aa: CASSLPGGVAYEQYF
clone_size: -; j_call: TRBJ2-7; v_call: TRBV20-1; d_call: TRBD2; cdr3_nt: TGCAGTGCCACTGGACTAGCGGCCTCCTACGAGCAGTACTTC; cdr3_aa: CSATGLAASYEQYF
clone_size: -; j_call: TRBJ1-5; v_call: TRBV10-2; d_call: -; cdr3_nt: TGCGCCAGCAGTGAGTTTACACGCGGCCAGCATTTT; cdr3_aa: CASSEFTRGQHF
clone_size: once; j_call: TRBJ2-7; v_call: TRBV12-3/TRBV12-4; d_call: TRBD2; cdr3_nt: TGTGCCAGCAGCCTTAGCGGGGGGGCTGGGAATGAGCAGTACTTC; cdr3_aa: CASSLSGGAGNEQYF
clone_size: many; j_call: TRBJ2-7; v_call: TRBV6-6; d_call: -; cdr3_nt: TGTGCCAGCAGCCCCGGCCAGGGGTACTCCTACGAGCAGTACTTC; cdr3_aa: CASSPGQGYSYEQYF
clone_size: once; j_call: TRBJ2-7; v_call: TRBV12-3/TRBV12-4; d_call: -; cdr3_nt: TGTGCCAGCAGTTTTGGGCAGGGTGGGTACGAGCAGTACTTC; cdr3_aa: CASSFGQGGYEQYF
clone_size: many; j_call: TRBJ2-7; v_call: TRBV20-1; d_call: -; cdr3_nt: TGCAGTGCCACTAAAGGACTTTCCTACGAGCAGTACTTC; cdr3_aa: CSATKGLSYEQYF
clone_size: -; j_call: TRBJ2-1; v_call: TRBV7-2; d_call: -; cdr3_nt: TGTGCCAGCAGCCCAACCCCGGGACCTAGTGAGCAGTTCTTC; cdr3_aa: CASSPTPGPSEQFF
clone_size: many; j_call: TRBJ2-5; v_call: TRBV12-5; d_call: TRBD1; cdr3_nt: TGTGCTAGTGGTTTCGGACAGGGGGCAGAAGAGACCCAGTACTTC; cdr3_aa: CASGFGQGAEETQYF